This T cell receptor beta chain came from a study of OX40 agonist ivuxolimab in advanced cancers. This table comes from immunoSEQ multiplex PCR, and its TCRdb copy is limited to in-frame clones, with some not included. In the table there are around 45,000 clones, about 88% of which are singletons. Trimming left V 6 bases short and J 4 bases short, with 10 bases between. Germline V lookup: CDR1 SGHTA, CDR2 FQGNSA. The length of the CDR3 is 13 residues. The rearrangement uses TRBV7-2 and TRBJ2-1, with no clear D. The sample in question was CD4+ or CD8+ T cells sorted from blood, obtained in a trial of the OX40 agonist ivuxolimab. The sequence was collected from an adult with an advanced solid tumor such as melanoma, head and neck, liver or kidney cancer. CDR3 coding DNA: TGTGCCAGCAGGCCCGGATTATACAATGAGCAGTTCTTC. Amino acids: CASRPGLYNEQFF. Full variable domain (rest looked up from reference TRBV7-2 and TRBJ2-1): GAGVSQSPSNKVTEKGKDVELRCDPISGHTALYWYRQSLGQGLEFLIYFQGNSAPDKSGLPSDRFSAERTGGSVSTLTIQRTQQEDSAVYLCASRPGLYNEQFFGPGTRLTVL.